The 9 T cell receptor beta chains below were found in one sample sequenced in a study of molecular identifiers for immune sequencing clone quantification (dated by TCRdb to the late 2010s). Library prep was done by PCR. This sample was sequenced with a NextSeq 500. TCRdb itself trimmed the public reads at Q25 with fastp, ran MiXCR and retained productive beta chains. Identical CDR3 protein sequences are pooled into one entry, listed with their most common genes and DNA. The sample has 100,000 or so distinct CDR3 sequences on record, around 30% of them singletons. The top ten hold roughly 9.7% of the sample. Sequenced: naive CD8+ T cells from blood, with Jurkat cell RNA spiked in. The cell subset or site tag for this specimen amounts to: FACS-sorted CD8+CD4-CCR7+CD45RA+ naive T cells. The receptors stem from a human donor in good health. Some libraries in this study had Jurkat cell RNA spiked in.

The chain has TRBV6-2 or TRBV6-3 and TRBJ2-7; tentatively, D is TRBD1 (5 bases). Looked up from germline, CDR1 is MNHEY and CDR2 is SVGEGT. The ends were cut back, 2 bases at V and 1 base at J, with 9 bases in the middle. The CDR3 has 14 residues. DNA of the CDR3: TGTGCCAGCAGTTACGGCAGGGTGTCCTACGAGCAGTACTTC. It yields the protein CASSYGRVSYEQYF.

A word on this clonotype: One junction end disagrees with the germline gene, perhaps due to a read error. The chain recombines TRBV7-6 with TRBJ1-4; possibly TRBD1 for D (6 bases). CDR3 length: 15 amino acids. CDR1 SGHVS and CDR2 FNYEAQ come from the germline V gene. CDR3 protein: CASSLGLGAGEKQFF. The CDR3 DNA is TGTGCCAGCAGCTTAGGTCTGGGGGCAGGTGAAAAACAGTTTTTT.

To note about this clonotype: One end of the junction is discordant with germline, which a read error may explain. This chain's CDR3 is CSARDRGTEAIF. The CDR3 nucleotides read TGCAGTGCTAGAGATCGGGGCACTGAAGCTATCTTT. The rearrangement links TRBV20-1 to TRBJ1-1, with D possibly TRBD1 on 5 matching bases. CDR1 and CDR2 from the germline V gene are DFQATT and SNEGSKA (reference sequence). The CDR3 totals 12 residues.

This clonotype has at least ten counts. This CDR3 reads CASSSVLSGANVLTF. In DNA, the CDR3 is TGTGCCAGCAGTTCAGTGCTCTCTGGGGCCAACGTCCTGACTTTC. The chain uses TRBV6-2 or TRBV6-3 and TRBJ2-6; D gene uncertain. Germline values: CDR1 MNHEY, CDR2 SVGEGT. CDR3 length: 15 amino acids. The V and J ends lost 4 bases and 0 bases respectively, with 7 bases between them.

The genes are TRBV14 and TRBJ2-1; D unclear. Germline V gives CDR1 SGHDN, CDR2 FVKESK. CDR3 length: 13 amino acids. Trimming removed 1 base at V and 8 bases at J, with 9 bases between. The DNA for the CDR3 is TGTGCCAGCAGCCAAGTTGGATGGCATGAGCAGTTCTTC. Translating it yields CASSQVGWHEQFF.

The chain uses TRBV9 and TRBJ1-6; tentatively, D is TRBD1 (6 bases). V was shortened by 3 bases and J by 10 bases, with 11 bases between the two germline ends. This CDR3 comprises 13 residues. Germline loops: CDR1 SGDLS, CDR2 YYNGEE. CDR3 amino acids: CASSEGTRSPLHF. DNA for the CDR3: TGTGCCAGCAGCGAGGGGACAAGGTCACCCCTCCACTTT.

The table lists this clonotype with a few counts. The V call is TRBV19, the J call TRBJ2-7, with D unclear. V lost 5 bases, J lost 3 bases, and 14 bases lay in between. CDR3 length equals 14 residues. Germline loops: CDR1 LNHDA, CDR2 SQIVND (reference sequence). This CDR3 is CASSPSSINYEQYF. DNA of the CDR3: TGTGCCAGTAGTCCCTCAAGCATAAACTACGAGCAGTACTTC.

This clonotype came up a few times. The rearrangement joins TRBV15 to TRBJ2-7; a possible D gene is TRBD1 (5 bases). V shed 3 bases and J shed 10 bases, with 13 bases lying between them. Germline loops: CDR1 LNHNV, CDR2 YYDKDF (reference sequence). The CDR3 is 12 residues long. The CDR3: CATSSDTGTQYF. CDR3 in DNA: TGTGCCACCAGCAGCGATACAGGCACACAGTACTTC.

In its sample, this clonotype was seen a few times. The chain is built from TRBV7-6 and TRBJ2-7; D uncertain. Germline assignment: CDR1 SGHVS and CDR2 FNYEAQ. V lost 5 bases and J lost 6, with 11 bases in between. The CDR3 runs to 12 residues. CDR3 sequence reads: CASSQEWGEQYF. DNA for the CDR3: TGTGCCAGCAGCCAAGAATGGGGCGAGCAGTACTTC.